A selection of T cell receptor beta chains follows, all from one sample in a study of blood T cell repertoires in COVID-19. Here immunoSEQ multiplex PCR was the method, and the copy in TCRdb shows in-frame clones only, minus some. The repertoire holds about 120,000 clones, 80% to 90% seen once, with about 4.8% in the top ten. The sequencing input was peripheral blood. The receptors stem from a woman aged 50 to 60 with acute or convalescent COVID-19. Both conserved end residues are part of each CDR3. Each record gives: D gene, clone size, V gene, J gene, CDR3 protein, CDR3 DNA. A D gene is named only where the DNA matches it firmly. Size is stated for part of the rows, as once, few or many counts, or as a class when the clone is expanded.

TRBD1	few	TRBV10-3	TRBJ1-2	CAISYGQGKSDGYTF	TGTGCCATCAGTTACGGACAGGGGAAATCGGACGGCTACACCTTC
TRBD2	-	TRBV18	TRBJ2-3	CASLPRGVSTDTQYF	TGTGCCAGCCTCCCCCGGGGGGTGAGCACAGATACGCAGTATTTT
TRBD1	-	TRBV6-6	TRBJ1-2	CASRGTGVHGYTF	TGTGCCAGCAGGGGGACAGGGGTTCATGGCTACACCTTC
TRBD2	-	TRBV20-1	TRBJ2-7	CSAYSGEMVYF	TGCAGTGCCTACAGCGGGGAGATGGTGTACTTC
TRBD1	-	TRBV11-2	TRBJ2-5	CASRTGQGTQETQYF	TGTGCCAGCAGAACAGGACAGGGCACGCAAGAGACCCAGTACTTC
-	-	TRBV5-4	TRBJ1-1	CASSPGTTEAFF	TGTGCCAGCAGCCCCGGGACAACCGAAGCTTTCTTT
-	-	TRBV12-1	TRBJ2-1	CASSPKTGGRERDGEQFF	TGTGCCAGCAGCCCCAAGACAGGGGGCCGGGAGAGGGATGGTGAGCAGTTCTTC
TRBD1	-	TRBV24-1	TRBJ1-1	CASRGPNTEAFF	TGTGCCTCCAGGGGGCCGAACACTGAAGCTTTCTTT
TRBD1	-	TRBV10-1	TRBJ2-7	CASSESGTGAYEQYF	TGCGCCAGCAGTGAGTCTGGGACAGGAGCCTACGAGCAGTACTTC
TRBD1	-	TRBV27	TRBJ2-2	CASSLLSRGRGGELFF	TGTGCCAGCAGTTTATTGTCCAGGGGGCGCGGCGGGGAGCTGTTTTTT
-	few	TRBV7-2	TRBJ1-1	CASSLGQGATEAFF	TGTGCCAGCAGCTTAGGGCAGGGTGCCACTGAAGCTTTCTTT
-	-	TRBV30	TRBJ1-5	CAWTGSSNQPQHF	TGTGCCTGGACGGGAAGTAGCAATCAGCCCCAGCATTTT
-	-	TRBV19	TRBJ2-2	CASTPRQVTGELFF	TGTGCCAGTACCCCCCGTCAGGTTACCGGGGAGCTGTTTTTT
-	once	TRBV2	TRBJ1-5	CASSEGGGYSNQPQHF	TGTGCCAGCAGTGAAGGGGGGGGCTATAGCAATCAGCCCCAGCATTTT
TRBD1	-	TRBV28	TRBJ2-3	CASRSFGQAKTDTQYF	TGTGCCAGCAGGTCTTTCGGACAGGCGAAAACAGATACGCAGTATTTT
-	-	TRBV10-3	TRBJ1-4	CAIRRQINEKLFF	TGTGCCATCCGAAGACAGATTAATGAAAAACTGTTTTTT
TRBD1	-	TRBV5-1	TRBJ2-3	CASSWTGVNTDTQYF	TGCGCCAGCAGCTGGACAGGAGTAAACACAGATACGCAGTATTTT
-	-	TRBV2	TRBJ2-1	CASSEPQGPGKYNEQFF	TGTGCCAGCAGTGAGCCCCAGGGTCCTGGCAAATACAATGAGCAGTTCTTC
-	once	TRBV14	TRBJ2-2	CASSQDNMRAGELFF	TGTGCCAGCAGCCAAGATAATATGCGAGCCGGGGAGCTGTTTTTT
TRBD2	-	TRBV4-3	TRBJ2-7	CASSQDRTSGSYEQYF	TGCGCCAGCAGCCAAGACCGGACTAGCGGGAGCTACGAGCAGTACTTC
-	-	TRBV19	TRBJ1-5	CASSIRGGEGNQPQHF	TGTGCCAGTAGTATTAGGGGGGGCGAGGGCAATCAGCCCCAGCATTTT
-	-	TRBV27	TRBJ1-5	CASSLPGGNQPQHF	TGTGCCAGCAGTTTACCAGGGGGCAATCAGCCCCAGCATTTT